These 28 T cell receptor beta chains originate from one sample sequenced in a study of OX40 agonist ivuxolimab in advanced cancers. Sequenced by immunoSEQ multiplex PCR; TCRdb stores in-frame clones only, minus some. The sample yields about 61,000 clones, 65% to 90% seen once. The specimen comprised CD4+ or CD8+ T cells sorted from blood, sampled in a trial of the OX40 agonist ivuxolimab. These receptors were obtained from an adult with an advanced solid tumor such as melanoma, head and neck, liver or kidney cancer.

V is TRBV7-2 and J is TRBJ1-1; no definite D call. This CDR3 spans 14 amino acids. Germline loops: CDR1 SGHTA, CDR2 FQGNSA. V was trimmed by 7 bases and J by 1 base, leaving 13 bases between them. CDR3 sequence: CASTYGAGNTEAFF. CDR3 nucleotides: TGTGCCAGCACCTATGGCGCGGGGAACACTGAAGCTTTCTTT.

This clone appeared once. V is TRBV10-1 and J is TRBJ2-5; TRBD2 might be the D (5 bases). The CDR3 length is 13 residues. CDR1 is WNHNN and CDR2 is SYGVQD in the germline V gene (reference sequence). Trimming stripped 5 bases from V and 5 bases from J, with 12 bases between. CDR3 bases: TGCGCCAGCAGTCGGCCCGGGAATGAGACCCAGTACTTC. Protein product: CASSRPGNETQYF.

CDR3 region: CATQRGDLLADTQYF. The CDR3 DNA is TGTGCCACACAGAGGGGCGACCTGCTCGCAGATACGCAGTATTTT. V and J are TRBV6-5 and TRBJ2-3, with D perhaps given as TRBD1 or TRBD2 (5 bases each). Trimming shortened V by 10 bases and J by 4 bases, and 21 bases separated the two germline ends. This CDR3 contains 15 residues. From germline, CDR1 is MNHEY and CDR2 SVGAGI.

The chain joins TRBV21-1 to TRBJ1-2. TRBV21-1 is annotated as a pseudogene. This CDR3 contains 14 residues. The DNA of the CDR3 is TGTGCCAGCAGCAAAACTGCTTATGGATATGGCTACACCTTC. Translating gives CASSKTAYGYGYTF.

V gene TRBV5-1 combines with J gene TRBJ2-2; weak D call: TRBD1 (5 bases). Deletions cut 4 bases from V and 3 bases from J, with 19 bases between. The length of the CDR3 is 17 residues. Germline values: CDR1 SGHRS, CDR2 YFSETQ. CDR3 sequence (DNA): TGCGCCAGCAGCCCCAGAACAGGCCCGAGGTACACCGGGGAGCTGTTTTTT. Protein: CASSPRTGPRYTGELFF.

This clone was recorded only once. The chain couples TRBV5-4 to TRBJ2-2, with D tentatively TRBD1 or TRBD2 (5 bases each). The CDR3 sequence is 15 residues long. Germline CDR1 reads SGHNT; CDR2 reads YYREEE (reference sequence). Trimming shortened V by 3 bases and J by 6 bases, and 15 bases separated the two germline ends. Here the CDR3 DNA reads TGTGCCAGCAGCTCATCGGGGCTGGGCGCCGGGGAGCTGTTTTTT. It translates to CASSSSGLGAGELFF.

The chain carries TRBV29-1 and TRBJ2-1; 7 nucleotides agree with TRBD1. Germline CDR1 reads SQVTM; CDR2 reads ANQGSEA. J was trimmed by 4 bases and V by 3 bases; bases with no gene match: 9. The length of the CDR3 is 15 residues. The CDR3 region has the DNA TGCAGCGTTGAGAAGACAGGGTCAATTTACAATGAGCAGTTCTTC. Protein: CSVEKTGSIYNEQFF.

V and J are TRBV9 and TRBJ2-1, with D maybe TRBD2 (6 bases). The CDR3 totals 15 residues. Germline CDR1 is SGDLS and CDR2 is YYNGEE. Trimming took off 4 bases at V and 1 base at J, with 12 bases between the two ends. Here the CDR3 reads CASSLNGGSYNEQFF. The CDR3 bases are TGTGCCAGCAGCCTTAACGGGGGATCCTACAATGAGCAGTTCTTC. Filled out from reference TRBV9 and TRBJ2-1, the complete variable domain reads DSGVTQTPKHLITATGQRVTLRCSPRSGDLSVYWYQQSLDQGLQFLIQYYNGEERAKGNILERFSAQQFPDLHSELNLSSLELGDSALYFCASSLNGGSYNEQFFGPGTRLTVL.

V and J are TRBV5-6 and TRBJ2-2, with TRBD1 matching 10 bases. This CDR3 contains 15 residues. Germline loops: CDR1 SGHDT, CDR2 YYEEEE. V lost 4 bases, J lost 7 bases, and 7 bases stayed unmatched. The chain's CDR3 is CASSQDRGRLGELFF. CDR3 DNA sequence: TGTGCCAGCAGCCAAGACAGGGGGCGCCTCGGGGAGCTGTTTTTT.

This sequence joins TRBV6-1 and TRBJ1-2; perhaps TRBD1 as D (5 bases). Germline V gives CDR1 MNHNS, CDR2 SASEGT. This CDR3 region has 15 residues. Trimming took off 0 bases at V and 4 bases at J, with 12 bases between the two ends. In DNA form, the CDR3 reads TGTGCCAGCAGTGAAGCAGGACACAAGACCTATGGCTACACCTTC. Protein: CASSEAGHKTYGYTF.

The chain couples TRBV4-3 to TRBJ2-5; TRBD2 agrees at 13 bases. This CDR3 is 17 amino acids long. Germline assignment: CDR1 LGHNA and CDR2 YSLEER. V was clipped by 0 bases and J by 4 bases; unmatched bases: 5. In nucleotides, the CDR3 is TGCGCCAGCAGCCAAGAATGGGGGACTAGCGGGACAGAGACCCAGTACTTC. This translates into CASSQEWGTSGTETQYF.

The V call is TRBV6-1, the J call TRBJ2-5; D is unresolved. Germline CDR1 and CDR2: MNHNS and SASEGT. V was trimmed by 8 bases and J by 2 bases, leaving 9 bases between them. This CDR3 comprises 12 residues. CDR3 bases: TGTGCCAGCTCCGGGCAGCAAGAGACCCAGTACTTC. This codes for CASSGQQETQYF.

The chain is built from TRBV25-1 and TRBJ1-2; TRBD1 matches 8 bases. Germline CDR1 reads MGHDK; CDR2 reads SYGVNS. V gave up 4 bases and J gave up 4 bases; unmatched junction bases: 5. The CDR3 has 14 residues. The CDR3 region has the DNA TGTGCCAGCAGTGCTGGACAGGGCTCCTATGGCTACACCTTC. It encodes CASSAGQGSYGYTF.

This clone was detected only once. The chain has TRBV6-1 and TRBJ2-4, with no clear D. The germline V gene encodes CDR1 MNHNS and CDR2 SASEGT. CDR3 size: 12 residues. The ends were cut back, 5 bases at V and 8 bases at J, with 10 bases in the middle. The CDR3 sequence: CASSPLGDIQYF. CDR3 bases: TGTGCCAGCAGTCCGCTTGGGGACATTCAGTACTTC.

DNA of the CDR3: TGTGCCAGCAGCACCAGGGGGGGGGCCTCTGGAAACACCATATATTTT. Translated, it gives CASSTRGGASGNTIYF. The chain recombines TRBV9 with TRBJ1-3, with TRBD1 matching over 7 bases. The junction had 7 bases not matched to a gene; V was cut back by 4 bases and J by 0 bases. CDR1 SGDLS and CDR2 YYNGEE come from the germline V gene. This CDR3 spans 16 amino acids.

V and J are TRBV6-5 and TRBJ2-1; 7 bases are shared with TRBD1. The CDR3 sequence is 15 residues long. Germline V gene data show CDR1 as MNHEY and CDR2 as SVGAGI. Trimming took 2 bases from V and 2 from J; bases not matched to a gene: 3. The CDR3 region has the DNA TGTGCCAGCAGTTACACAGGGGACCCCTACAATGAGCAGTTCTTC. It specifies CASSYTGDPYNEQFF.

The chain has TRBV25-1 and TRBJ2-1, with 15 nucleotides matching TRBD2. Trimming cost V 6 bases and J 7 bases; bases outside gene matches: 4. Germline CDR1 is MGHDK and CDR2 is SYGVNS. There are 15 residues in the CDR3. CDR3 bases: TGTGCCAGCAGAACCGGGACTAGCGGGGGGAATGAGCAGTTCTTC. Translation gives CASRTGTSGGNEQFF.

The CDR3 nucleotides read TGTGCCAGCAGGCAGACAGGGGGCATCAATGAGCAGTTCTTC. Translated, it gives CASRQTGGINEQFF. The chain combines TRBV7-2 with TRBJ2-1; 10 positions match TRBD1. V dropped 6 bases and J dropped 6; count of bases not matched to a gene: 5. The CDR3 runs to 14 residues. In germline, CDR1 is SGHTA, CDR2 FQGNSA.

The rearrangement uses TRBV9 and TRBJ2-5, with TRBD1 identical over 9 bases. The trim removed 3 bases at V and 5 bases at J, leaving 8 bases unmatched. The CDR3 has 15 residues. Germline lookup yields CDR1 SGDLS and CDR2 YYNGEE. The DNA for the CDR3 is TGTGCCAGCAGCGAGGGGGGACAGGGTGGTGAGACCCAGTACTTC. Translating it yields CASSEGGQGGETQYF. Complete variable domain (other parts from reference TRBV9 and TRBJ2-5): DSGVTQTPKHLITATGQRVTLRCSPRSGDLSVYWYQQSLDQGLQFLIQYYNGEERAKGNILERFSAQQFPDLHSELNLSSLELGDSALYFCASSEGGQGGETQYFGPGTRLLVL.

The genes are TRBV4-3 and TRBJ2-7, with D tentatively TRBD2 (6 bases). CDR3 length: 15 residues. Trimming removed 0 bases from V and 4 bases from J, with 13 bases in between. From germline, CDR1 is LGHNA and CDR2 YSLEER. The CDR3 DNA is TGCGCCAGCAGCCAAGATGCGGGGCTCTTTTACGAGCAGTACTTC. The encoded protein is CASSQDAGLFYEQYF.

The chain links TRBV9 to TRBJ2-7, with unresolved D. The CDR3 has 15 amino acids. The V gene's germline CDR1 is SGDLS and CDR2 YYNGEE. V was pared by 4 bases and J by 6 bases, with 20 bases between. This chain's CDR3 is CASSTTPDGLSEQYF. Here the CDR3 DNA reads TGTGCCAGCAGCACCACACCGGACGGGTTATCCGAGCAGTACTTC.

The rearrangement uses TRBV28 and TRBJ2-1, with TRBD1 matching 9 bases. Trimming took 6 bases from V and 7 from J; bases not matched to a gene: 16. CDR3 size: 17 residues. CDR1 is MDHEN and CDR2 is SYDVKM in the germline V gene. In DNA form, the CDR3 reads TGTGCCAGCAGCTTAAGCTATAGAACAGGGGGCGGGAATGAGCAGTTCTTC. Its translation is CASSLSYRTGGGNEQFF.

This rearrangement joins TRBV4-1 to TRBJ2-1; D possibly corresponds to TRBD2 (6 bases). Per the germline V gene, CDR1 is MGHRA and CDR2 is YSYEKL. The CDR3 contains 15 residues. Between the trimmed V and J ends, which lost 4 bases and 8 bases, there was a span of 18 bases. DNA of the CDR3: TGCGCCAGCAGCCGCGGGACCCCGACTATGTATGAGCAGTTCTTC. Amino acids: CASSRGTPTMYEQFF.

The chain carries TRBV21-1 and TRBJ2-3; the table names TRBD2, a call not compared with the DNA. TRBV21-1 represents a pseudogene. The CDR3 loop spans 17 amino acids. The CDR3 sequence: CASSKVPAGEPTDTQYF. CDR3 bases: TGTGCCAGCAGCAAAGTTCCAGCGGGAGAGCCCACAGATACGCAGTATTTT.

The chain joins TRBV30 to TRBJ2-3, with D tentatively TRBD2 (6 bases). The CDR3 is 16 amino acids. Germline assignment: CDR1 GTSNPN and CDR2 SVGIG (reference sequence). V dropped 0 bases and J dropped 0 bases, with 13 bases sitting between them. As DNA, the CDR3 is TGTGCCTGGAGTGTAGGTCGACTAGGGAGCACAGATACGCAGTATTTT. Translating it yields CAWSVGRLGSTDTQYF.

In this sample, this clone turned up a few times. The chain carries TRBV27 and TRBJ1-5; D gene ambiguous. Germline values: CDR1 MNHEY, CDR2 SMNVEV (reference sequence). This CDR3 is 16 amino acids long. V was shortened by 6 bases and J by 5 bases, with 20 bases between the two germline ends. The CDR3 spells CASSRTPTVADQPQHF. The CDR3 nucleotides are TGTGCCAGCAGCAGAACCCCCACAGTGGCGGATCAGCCCCAGCATTTT.

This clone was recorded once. CDR3: CASSRGPANYGYTF. For the CDR3, the DNA is TGTGCCAGCAGTCGGGGGCCGGCTAACTATGGCTACACCTTC. The chain carries TRBV27 and TRBJ1-2, with a weak D call TRBD1 (6 bases). Germline CDR1 is MNHEY and CDR2 is SMNVEV (reference sequence). V was trimmed by 5 bases and J by 0 bases, leaving 10 bases between them. This CDR3 comprises 14 residues.

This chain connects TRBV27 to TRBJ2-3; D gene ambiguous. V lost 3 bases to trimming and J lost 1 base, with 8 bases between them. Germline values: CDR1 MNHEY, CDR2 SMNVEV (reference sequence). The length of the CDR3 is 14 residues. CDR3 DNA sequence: TGTGCCAGCAGTTTTGGGGTGGGCACAGATACGCAGTATTTT. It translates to CASSFGVGTDTQYF.